This T cell receptor beta chain was captured in a study of T cell responses to AZD1222 COVID-19 vaccine. General study findings and limits: None of the repertoires were sampled until the peak T cell response had passed. Spike-specific TCR depth and breadth grew after two AZD1222 doses. Vaccine-associated CD4 TCRs spanned spike, dominant at 160-218 and 743-854. White British people made up most donors, females outnumbered males, and clonal diversity was possibly underestimated.

TCRdb's copy holds only in-frame clones and misses some; the assay was immunoSEQ multiplex PCR. Of 100,000 to 150,000 clones in the sample, 90% were seen once. In regard to this clone: The antigen is undetermined.

The source was peripheral blood, collected 28 days after the second dose of the MenACWY control vaccine. This TCR was sampled from an adult who received the MenACWY meningococcal vaccine as a control.

CDR3 residues: CASSFKPSGNEQFF. For the CDR3, the DNA is TGCGCCAGCAGCTTCAAGCCTAGCGGCAATGAGCAGTTCTTC. This chain connects TRBV5-1 to TRBJ2-1, with 7 bases identical to TRBD2. The trim removed 2 bases at V and 6 bases at J, leaving 5 bases unmatched. CDR3 length: 14 amino acids. Germline loops: CDR1 SGHRS, CDR2 YFSETQ.